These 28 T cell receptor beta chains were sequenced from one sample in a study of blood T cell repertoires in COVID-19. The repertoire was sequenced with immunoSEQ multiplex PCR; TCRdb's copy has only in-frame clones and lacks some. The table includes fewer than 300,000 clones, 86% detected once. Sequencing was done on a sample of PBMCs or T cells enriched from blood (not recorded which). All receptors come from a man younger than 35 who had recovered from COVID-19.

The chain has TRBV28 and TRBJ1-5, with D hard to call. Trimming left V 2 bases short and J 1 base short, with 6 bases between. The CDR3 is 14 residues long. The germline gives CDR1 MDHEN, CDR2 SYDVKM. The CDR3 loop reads CASSLLGSNQPQHF. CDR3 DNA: TGTGCCAGCAGTTTACTCGGGAGCAATCAGCCCCAGCATTTT.

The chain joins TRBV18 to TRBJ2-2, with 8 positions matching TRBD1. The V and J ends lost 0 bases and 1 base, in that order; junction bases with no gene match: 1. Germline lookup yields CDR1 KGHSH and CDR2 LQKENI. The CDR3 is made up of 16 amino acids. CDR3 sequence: CASSPPGQENTGELFF. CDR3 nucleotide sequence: TGTGCCAGCTCACCACCGGGACAGGAGAACACCGGGGAGCTGTTTTTT.

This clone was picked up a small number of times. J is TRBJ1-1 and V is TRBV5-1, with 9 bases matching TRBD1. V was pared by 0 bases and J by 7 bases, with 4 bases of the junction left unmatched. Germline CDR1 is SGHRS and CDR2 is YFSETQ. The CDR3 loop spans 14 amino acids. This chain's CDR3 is CASSLGLDRGEAFF. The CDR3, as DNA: TGCGCCAGCAGCTTGGGCTTGGACAGGGGTGAAGCTTTCTTT.

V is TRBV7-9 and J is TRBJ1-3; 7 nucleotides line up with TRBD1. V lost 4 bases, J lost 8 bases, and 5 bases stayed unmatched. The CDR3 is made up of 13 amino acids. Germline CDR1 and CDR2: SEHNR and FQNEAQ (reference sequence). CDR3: CASSSGQIDTIYF. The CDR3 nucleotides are TGTGCCAGCAGCTCGGGACAGATAGACACCATATATTTT.

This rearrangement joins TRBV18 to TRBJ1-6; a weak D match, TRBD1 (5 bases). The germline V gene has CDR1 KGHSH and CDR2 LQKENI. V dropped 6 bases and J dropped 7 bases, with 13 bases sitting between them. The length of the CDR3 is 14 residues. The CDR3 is CASSLQDLNSPLHF. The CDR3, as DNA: TGTGCCAGCTCCCTACAGGATTTGAATTCACCCCTCCACTTT.

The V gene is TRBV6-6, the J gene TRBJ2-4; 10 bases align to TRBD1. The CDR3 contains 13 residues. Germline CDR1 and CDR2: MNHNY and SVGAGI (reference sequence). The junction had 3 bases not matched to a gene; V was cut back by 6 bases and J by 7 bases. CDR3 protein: CASRRQGANIQYF. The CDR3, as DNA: TGTGCCAGCAGACGACAGGGGGCGAACATTCAGTACTTC.

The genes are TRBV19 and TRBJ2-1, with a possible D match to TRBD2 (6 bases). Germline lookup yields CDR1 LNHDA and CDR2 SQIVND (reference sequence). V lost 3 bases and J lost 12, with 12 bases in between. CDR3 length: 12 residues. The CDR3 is CASSMEGFGQFF. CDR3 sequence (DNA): TGTGCCAGTAGTATGGAGGGCTTCGGGCAGTTCTTC. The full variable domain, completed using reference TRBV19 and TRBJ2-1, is DGGITQSPKYLFRKEGQNVTLSCEQNLNHDAMYWYRQDPGQGLRLIYYSQIVNDFQKGDIAEGYSVSREKKESFPLTVTSAQKNPTAFYLCASSMEGFGQFFGPGTRLTVL.

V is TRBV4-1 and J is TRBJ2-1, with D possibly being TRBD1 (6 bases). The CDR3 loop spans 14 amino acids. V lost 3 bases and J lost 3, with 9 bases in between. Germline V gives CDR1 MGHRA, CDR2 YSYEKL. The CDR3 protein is CASSQGHYYNEQFF. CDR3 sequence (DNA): TGCGCCAGCAGCCAGGGACATTACTACAATGAGCAGTTCTTC.

CDR3 DNA: TGTGCCAGCAGCCTAGAATGGTATGAGCAGTTCTTC. Translating it yields CASSLEWYEQFF. The gene calls are TRBV2 and TRBJ2-1; D is unclear. Germline CDR1 reads SNHLY; CDR2 reads FYNNEI. With 6 bases removed from V and 8 bases from J, the gap between germline ends came to 11 bases. This CDR3 is 12 amino acids long.

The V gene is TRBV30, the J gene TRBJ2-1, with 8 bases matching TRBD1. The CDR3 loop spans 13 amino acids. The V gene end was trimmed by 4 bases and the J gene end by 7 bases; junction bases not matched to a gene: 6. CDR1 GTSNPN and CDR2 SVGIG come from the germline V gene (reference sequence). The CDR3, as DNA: TGTGCCTGGATCAGGGGGCTATTGAATGAGCAGTTCTTC. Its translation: CAWIRGLLNEQFF.

This chain's CDR3 is CASSLAGTTGNEKLFF. CDR3 bases: TGCGCCAGCAGCTTGGCCGGGACAACTGGTAATGAAAAACTGTTTTTT. The chain is built from TRBV5-1 and TRBJ1-4; a possible D gene is TRBD1 (6 bases). CDR1 SGHRS and CDR2 YFSETQ come from the germline V gene. V was cut by 0 bases and J by 4 bases, with 13 bases left in between. The CDR3 is 16 residues long.

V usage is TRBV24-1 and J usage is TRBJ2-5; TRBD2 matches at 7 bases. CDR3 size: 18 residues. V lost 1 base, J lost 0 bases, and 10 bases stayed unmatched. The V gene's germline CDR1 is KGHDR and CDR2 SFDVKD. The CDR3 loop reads CATSDLRTQREHQETQYF. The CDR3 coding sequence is TGTGCCACCAGTGATTTACGAACCCAGCGGGAACACCAAGAGACCCAGTACTTC.

As DNA, the CDR3 is TGTGCCAGCAGCACCCGACCGGGACAGGGGTTTGGCTACACCTTC. Its translation is CASSTRPGQGFGYTF. The chain is built from TRBV3-1 (or the pseudogene TRBV3-2) and TRBJ1-2; 10 bases match TRBD1. This CDR3 spans 15 amino acids. V lost 5 bases, J lost 7 bases, and 10 bases stayed unmatched. CDR1 is LGHDT, CDR2 YNNKEL, per germline (reference sequence).

CDR3 sequence reads: CASSIDRGGGSTDTQYF. CDR3 nucleotide sequence: TGTGCCAGTAGTATAGATCGGGGCGGGGGAAGCACAGATACGCAGTATTTT. The chain links TRBV19 to TRBJ2-3, with 7 bases fitting TRBD2. The CDR3 length is 17 residues. CDR1 is LNHDA and CDR2 is SQIVND in the germline V gene (reference sequence). V lost 0 bases, J lost 0 bases, and 6 bases stayed unmatched.

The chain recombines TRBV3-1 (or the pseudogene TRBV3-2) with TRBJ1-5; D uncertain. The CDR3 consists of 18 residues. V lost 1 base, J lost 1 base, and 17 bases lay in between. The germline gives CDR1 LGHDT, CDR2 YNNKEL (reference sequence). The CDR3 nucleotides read TGTGCCAGCAGCCAAGGACCAAGAAGTGGAGAGAGCAATCAGCCCCAGCATTTT. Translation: CASSQGPRSGESNQPQHF.

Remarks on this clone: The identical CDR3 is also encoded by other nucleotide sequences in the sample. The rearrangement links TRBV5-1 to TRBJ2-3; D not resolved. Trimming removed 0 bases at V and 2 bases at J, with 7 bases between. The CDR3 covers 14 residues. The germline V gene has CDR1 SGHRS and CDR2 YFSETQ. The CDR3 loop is CASSLASSTDTQYF. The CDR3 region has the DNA TGCGCCAGCAGCTTGGCCAGTTCCACAGATACGCAGTATTTT.

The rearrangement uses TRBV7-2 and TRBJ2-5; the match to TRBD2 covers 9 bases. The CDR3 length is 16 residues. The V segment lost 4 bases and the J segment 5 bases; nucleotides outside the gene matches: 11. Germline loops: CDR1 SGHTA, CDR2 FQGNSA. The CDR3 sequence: CASSSYGGGAGETQYF. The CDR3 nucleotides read TGTGCCAGCAGCTCTTATGGCGGGGGGGCCGGGGAGACCCAGTACTTC.

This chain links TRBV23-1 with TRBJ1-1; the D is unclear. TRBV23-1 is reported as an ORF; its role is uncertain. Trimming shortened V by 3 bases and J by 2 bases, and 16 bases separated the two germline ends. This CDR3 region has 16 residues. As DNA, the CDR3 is TGCGCCAGCAGTCACCCTCGGGCGGGGAGAAACACTGAAGCTTTCTTT. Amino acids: CASSHPRAGRNTEAFF.

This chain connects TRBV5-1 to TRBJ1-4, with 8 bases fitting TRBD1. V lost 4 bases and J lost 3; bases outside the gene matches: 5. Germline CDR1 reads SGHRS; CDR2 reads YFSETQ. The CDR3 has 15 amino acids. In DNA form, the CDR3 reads TGCGCCAGCAGCAATCAGGGGGCGGCTAATGAAAAACTGTTTTTT. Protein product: CASSNQGAANEKLFF.

CDR3 sequence reads: CASSPTGTGELFF. The CDR3 DNA follows: TGTGCCAGCAGTCCCACAGGGACCGGGGAGCTGTTTTTT. V usage is TRBV12-3 or TRBV12-4 and J usage is TRBJ2-2; a weak D match, TRBD1 (6 bases). V lost 5 bases and J lost 5, with 9 bases in between. The CDR3 sequence is 13 residues long.

DNA of the CDR3: TGTGCCAGCAGCAGGGGGCTGTGGACTGAAGCTTTCTTT. Its translation: CASSRGLWTEAFF. The chain couples TRBV28 to TRBJ1-1, with 8 nucleotides matching TRBD1. The CDR3 loop spans 13 amino acids. CDR1 is MDHEN and CDR2 is SYDVKM in the germline V gene. V dropped 6 bases and J dropped 5; count of bases not matched to a gene: 5.

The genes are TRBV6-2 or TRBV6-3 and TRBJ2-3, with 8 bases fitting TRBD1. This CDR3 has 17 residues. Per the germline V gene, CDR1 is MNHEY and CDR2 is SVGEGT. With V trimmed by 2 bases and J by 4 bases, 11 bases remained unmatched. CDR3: CASSYDPRTGSADTQYF. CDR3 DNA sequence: TGTGCCAGCAGTTACGACCCCAGGACAGGGTCTGCAGATACGCAGTATTTT.

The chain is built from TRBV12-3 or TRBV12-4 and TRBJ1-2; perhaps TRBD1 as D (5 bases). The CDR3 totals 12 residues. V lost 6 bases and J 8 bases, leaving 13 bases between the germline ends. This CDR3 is CASSAGPRGYTF. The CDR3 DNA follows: TGTGCCAGCAGCGCAGGGCCTCGGGGCTACACCTTC.

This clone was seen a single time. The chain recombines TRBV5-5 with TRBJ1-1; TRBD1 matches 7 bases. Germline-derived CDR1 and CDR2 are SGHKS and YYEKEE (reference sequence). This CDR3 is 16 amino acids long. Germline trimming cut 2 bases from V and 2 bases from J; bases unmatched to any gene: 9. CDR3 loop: CASSFPGGMGNTEAFF. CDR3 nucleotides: TGTGCCAGCAGCTTCCCAGGGGGAATGGGAAACACTGAAGCTTTCTTT.

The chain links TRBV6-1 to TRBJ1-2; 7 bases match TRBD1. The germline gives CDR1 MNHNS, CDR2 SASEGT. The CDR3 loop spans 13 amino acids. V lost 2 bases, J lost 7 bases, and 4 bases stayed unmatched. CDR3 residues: CASSELRGLGYTF. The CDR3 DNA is TGTGCCAGCAGTGAACTTAGGGGGCTTGGCTACACCTTC.

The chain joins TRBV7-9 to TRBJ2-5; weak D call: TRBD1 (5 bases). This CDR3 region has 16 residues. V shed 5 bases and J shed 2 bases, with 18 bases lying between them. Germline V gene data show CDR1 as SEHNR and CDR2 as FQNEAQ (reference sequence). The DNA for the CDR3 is TGTGCCAGCAGCCACGCCACTTCAGGGTCGCAAGAGACCCAGTACTTC. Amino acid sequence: CASSHATSGSQETQYF.

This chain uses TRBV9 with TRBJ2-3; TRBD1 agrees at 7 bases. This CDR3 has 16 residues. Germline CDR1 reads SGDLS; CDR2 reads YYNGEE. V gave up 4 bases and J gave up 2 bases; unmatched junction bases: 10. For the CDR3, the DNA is TGTGCCAGCAGCCCACTGACAGGGACGGACACAGATACGCAGTATTTT. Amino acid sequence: CASSPLTGTDTDTQYF. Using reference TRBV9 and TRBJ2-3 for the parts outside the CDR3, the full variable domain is DSGVTQTPKHLITATGQRVTLRCSPRSGDLSVYWYQQSLDQGLQFLIQYYNGEERAKGNILERFSAQQFPDLHSELNLSSLELGDSALYFCASSPLTGTDTDTQYFGPGTRLTVL.

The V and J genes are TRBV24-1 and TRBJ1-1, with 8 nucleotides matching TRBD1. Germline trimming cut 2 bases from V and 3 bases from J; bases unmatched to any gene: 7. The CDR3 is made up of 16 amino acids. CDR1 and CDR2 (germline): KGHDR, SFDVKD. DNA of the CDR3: TGTGCCACCAGTGATTCGGACGACAGGGGAGACACTGAAGCTTTCTTT. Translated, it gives CATSDSDDRGDTEAFF.